The rows below give T cell receptor beta chains drawn from one sample of a study of blood T cell repertoires in COVID-19. Assay used: immunoSEQ multiplex PCR; TCRdb lists only in-frame clones, some missing. The sample contains 300,000 to 500,000 clones, approximately 88% of which appear only once. Sequencing input: PBMCs or T cells enriched from blood (not recorded which). The receptor set was obtained from a woman aged 25 to 45 with acute COVID-19. Each CDR3 is given with its conserved first and last residue. A D gene is named only where the DNA matches it firmly. Size tells how often a clone was seen (once, few, many) or the class of an expanded clone, and some rows leave it out.

>TRBJ2-1|16|TRBV4-1|-|TRBD2
TGCGCCAGCAGCCACGAGCGGGGGGGCGCGTACAATGAGCAGTTCTTC
CASSHERGGAYNEQFF
>TRBJ2-1|15|TRBV9|once|TRBD2
TGTGCCAGCAGCGCCACTAGCGGGGTTTACAATGAGCAGTTCTTC
CASSATSGVYNEQFF
>TRBJ1-5|14|TRBV5-1|-|-
TGCGCCAGCAGCTTGGGGAGGGAAGGGCAGCCCCAGCATTTT
CASSLGREGQPQHF
>TRBJ1-4|15|TRBV4-1|-|-
TGCGCCAGCAGCCAAATTCTGGGGGCCGGCGGAAAACTGTTTTTT
CASSQILGAGGKLFF
>TRBJ2-7|17|TRBV11-2|-|-
TGTGCCAGCAGCTTAGATCTTGGGTGGGACACGGCCTACGAGCAGTACTTC
CASSLDLGWDTAYEQYF
>TRBJ2-3|15|TRBV2|-|TRBD2
TGTGCCAGCGCGCCCACGACTAGCGGCGGGGATACGCAGTATTTT
CASAPTTSGGDTQYF
>TRBJ2-7|16|TRBV11-1|-|TRBD1
TGTGCCAGCAGCACCCAAGGGACAGGAGGGCCCTACGAGCAGTACTTC
CASSTQGTGGPYEQYF
>TRBJ1-1|11|TRBV7-9|few|-
TGTGCCAGCCCAGGGAACACTGAAGCTTTCTTT
CASPGNTEAFF
>TRBJ2-1|14|TRBV27|-|-
TGTGCCAGCAGTTCGGGACTCCTCTACAATGAGCAGTTCTTC
CASSSGLLYNEQFF
>TRBJ2-7|15|TRBV6-1|-|TRBD1
TGTGCCAGCAGTGATGAGACAGGGGTCCCTTACGAGCAGTACTTC
CASSDETGVPYEQYF
>TRBJ1-4|15|TRBV3-1/TRBV3-2|-|-
TGTGCCAGCAGCCTTCGGGGTGCTGCTAATGAAAAACTGTTTTTT
CASSLRGAANEKLFF
>TRBJ2-1|16|TRBV9|once|TRBD2
TGTGCCAGCAGCCCCGTAGCGGGTGCCTCCTACAATGAGCAGTTCTTC
CASSPVAGASYNEQFF
>TRBJ2-5|14|TRBV18|-|TRBD2
TGTGCCAGCTCAGTCAGCGGGACGCAAGAGACCCAGTACTTC
CASSVSGTQETQYF
>TRBJ2-6|16|TRBV4-1|-|-
TGCGCCAGCAGCCATCCCACAGGGTCGGGGGCCAACGTCCTGACTTTC
CASSHPTGSGANVLTF
>TRBJ2-1|13|TRBV30|-|TRBD2
TGTGCCTGGAGTTGGAGCGGGAACAATGAGCAGTTCTTC
CAWSWSGNNEQFF
>TRBJ1-2|16|TRBV5-5|-|TRBD1
TGTGCCAGCAGCTGGACCCTGACAGGGGCTAACTATGGCTACACCTTC
CASSWTLTGANYGYTF
>TRBJ1-2|16|TRBV29-1|-|TRBD1
TGCAGCGTTTTGTTTGAGTGGACAGGGAGTGACTATGGCTACACCTTC
CSVLFEWTGSDYGYTF
>TRBJ1-1|15|TRBV6-5|-|-
TGTGCCAGCAGCCGTACACAGGTAATGAACACTGAAGCTTTCTTT
CASSRTQVMNTEAFF
>TRBJ1-6|16|TRBV7-2|once|-
TGTGCCAGCAGCCGCTACAGGACCGACACCAAAACACCCCTCCACTTT
CASSRYRTDTKTPLHF
>TRBJ2-3|11|TRBV30|-|-
TGTGCCTGGAGTGGGCCAGCGTGGCAGTATTTT
CAWSGPAWQYF
>TRBJ1-4|15|TRBV5-1|-|TRBD1
TGCGCCAGCAGCGAGGGACAGACAACTAATGAAAAACTGTTTTTT
CASSEGQTTNEKLFF
>TRBJ2-5|16|TRBV9|-|TRBD2
TGTGCCAGCAGCGTAGAAAGCGGGGGGTACCAAGAGACCCAGTACTTC
CASSVESGGYQETQYF
>TRBJ2-7|15|TRBV3-1/TRBV3-2|-|-
TGTGCCAGCAGCCAGATGTCGGGGACACCATACGAGCAGTACTTC
CASSQMSGTPYEQYF
>TRBJ1-2|11|TRBV10-1|-|-
TGCGCCAGCACAGGGGAGTATGGCTACACCTTC
CASTGEYGYTF
>TRBJ2-3|12|TRBV30|-|-
TGTGCCTGGAGCCCCCCGGGGAATACGCAGTATTTT
CAWSPPGNTQYF
>TRBJ2-3|14|TRBV7-2|-|TRBD2
TGTGCCAGCAGCTTACAGACTAGCCGAGATACGCAGTATTTT
CASSLQTSRDTQYF
>TRBJ2-3|13|TRBV19|-|TRBD1
TGTGCCAGTAGTAGACAGGGGCCAGATACGCAGTATTTT
CASSRQGPDTQYF
>TRBJ2-3|16|TRBV24-1|few|TRBD1
TGTGCCACCAGCTCCGGACAGGGTGAGGGCACAGATACGCAGTATTTT
CATSSGQGEGTDTQYF
>TRBJ1-1|15|TRBV11-1|-|-
TGTGCCAGCAGCTTAGAACGGGGGACCAGGTCTGAAGCTTTCTTT
CASSLERGTRSEAFF
>TRBJ1-1|13|TRBV29-1|-|-
TGCAGCGTTGAAAAGGGGTCAGGCACTGAAGCTTTCTTT
CSVEKGSGTEAFF
>TRBJ1-2|14|TRBV5-8|-|TRBD1
TGTGCCAGCAGCAAACGGACAGGGTACTATGGCTACACCTTC
CASSKRTGYYGYTF
>TRBJ1-3|13|TRBV6-7|-|-
TGTGCCAACGGGATTCCCTCTGGAAACACCATATATTTT
CANGIPSGNTIYF
>TRBJ1-1|18|TRBV5-1|-|TRBD1
TGCGCCAGCAGCTTGTTAGGGACGCTGACAGGGGGAAGGACTGAAGCTTTCTTT
CASSLLGTLTGGRTEAFF
>TRBJ1-1|14|TRBV9|-|TRBD1
TGTGCCAGCAGCCTTGGACAGGGGGTCACTGAAGCTTTCTTT
CASSLGQGVTEAFF
>TRBJ1-3|17|TRBV9|-|TRBD1
TGTGCCAGCAGCCACGCCCAGGGGACAGGGCCTGGAAACACCATATATTTT
CASSHAQGTGPGNTIYF
>TRBJ2-2|13|TRBV12-3/TRBV12-4|once|-
TGTGCCAGCAGTCCCAACGGGGGAGGGGAGCTGTTTTTT
CASSPNGGGELFF
>TRBJ1-6|15|TRBV4-1|-|-
TGCGCCAGCAGCCAAGTCGGAGGAAGGAATTCACCCCTCCACTTT
CASSQVGGRNSPLHF
>TRBJ2-5|16|TRBV5-1|-|TRBD2
TGCGCCAGCAGTCTCGTGCCCGGACTAGCACCAGAGACCCAGTACTTC
CASSLVPGLAPETQYF
>TRBJ1-1|14|TRBV7-3|-|TRBD1
TGTGCCAGCAGCTACTGGGACAGCAACACTGAAGCTTTCTTT
CASSYWDSNTEAFF
>TRBJ1-1|13|TRBV29-1|-|-
TGCAGCGTTGAAGAGCCCGCCAACTTTGAAGCTTTCTTT
CSVEEPANFEAFF
>TRBJ2-3|13|TRBV5-1|-|TRBD2
TGCGCCAGCCTAGCGGACCGAGGAGATACGCAGTATTTT
CASLADRGDTQYF
>TRBJ2-5|14|TRBV11-2|many|-
TGTGCCAGCAGCTTAGGTACTGTTCAAGAGACCCAGTACTTC
CASSLGTVQETQYF
>TRBJ2-2|16|TRBV3-1/TRBV3-2|-|-
TGTGCCAGCAGCCAGAGGAGGGATTGGAACACCGGGGAGCTGTTTTTT
CASSQRRDWNTGELFF
>TRBJ1-6|14|TRBV6-5|-|-
TGTGCCAGCAGTCAATCGAGGGATAATTCACCCCTCCACTTT
CASSQSRDNSPLHF
>TRBJ2-7|15|TRBV4-1|many|TRBD1
TGCGCCAGCAGCCAAGAAGGGACAGGGAGCTACGAGCAGTACTTC
CASSQEGTGSYEQYF
>TRBJ1-5|12|TRBV6-5|-|-
TGTGCCAGCAACCGGTTAAATCAGCCCCAGCATTTT
CASNRLNQPQHF
>TRBJ2-3|13|TRBV5-1|-|TRBD1
TGCGCCAGCAGCGAGGGACAGGGGAGGTCGCAGTATTTT
CASSEGQGRSQYF
>TRBJ1-5|15|TRBV7-2|once|-
TGTGCCAGCAGCTTAGTCAAGGGGCTGGATCAGCCCCAGCATTTT
CASSLVKGLDQPQHF
>TRBJ1-2|14|TRBV9|-|TRBD1
TGTGCCAGCAGCACCCGGACAGGCGGCCATGGCTACACCTTC
CASSTRTGGHGYTF
>TRBJ1-1|14|TRBV13|many|-
TGTGCCAGCAGCAACTTGAGAATGAACACTGAAGCTTTCTTT
CASSNLRMNTEAFF
>TRBJ1-4|13|TRBV7-9|-|TRBD1
TGTGCCAGCACGACAGGGGGGTTTGAAAAACTGTTTTTT
CASTTGGFEKLFF
>TRBJ1-3|14|TRBV11-3|-|TRBD1
TGTGCCAGCAGCTCGGGGACAGCTGGAAACACCATATATTTT
CASSSGTAGNTIYF
>TRBJ2-3|16|TRBV7-3|-|TRBD2
TGTGCCAGCAGCTTAGTAACTAGCGGGGCCCCCCGGGCGCAGTATTTT
CASSLVTSGAPRAQYF
>TRBJ2-7|15|TRBV9|-|TRBD1
TGTGCCAGCAGCGTAGTCGGGGACAGCACCTACGAGCAGTACTTC
CASSVVGDSTYEQYF
>TRBJ2-3|14|TRBV2|few|-
TGTGCCAGCAGTTCCAACCTTTCCGGAGATACGCAGTATTTT
CASSSNLSGDTQYF
>TRBJ1-4|16|TRBV25-1|-|-
TGTGCCAGCAGTGAACCAAATGCAGGGTTTGGAGAAAAACTGTTTTTT
CASSEPNAGFGEKLFF